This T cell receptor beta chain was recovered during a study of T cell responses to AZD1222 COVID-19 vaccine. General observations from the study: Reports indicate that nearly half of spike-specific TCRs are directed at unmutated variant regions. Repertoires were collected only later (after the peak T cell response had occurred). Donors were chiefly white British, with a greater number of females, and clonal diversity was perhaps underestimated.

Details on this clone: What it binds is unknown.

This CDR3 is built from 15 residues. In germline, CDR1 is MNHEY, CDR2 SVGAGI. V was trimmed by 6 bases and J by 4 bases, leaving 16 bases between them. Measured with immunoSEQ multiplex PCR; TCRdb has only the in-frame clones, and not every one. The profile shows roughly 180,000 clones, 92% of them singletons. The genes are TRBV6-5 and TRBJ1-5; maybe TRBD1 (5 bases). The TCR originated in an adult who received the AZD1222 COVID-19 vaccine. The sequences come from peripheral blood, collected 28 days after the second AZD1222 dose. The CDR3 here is CASSPGGVGNQPQHF. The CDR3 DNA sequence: TGTGCCAGCAGCCCCGGGGGAGTAGGGAATCAGCCCCAGCATTTT.